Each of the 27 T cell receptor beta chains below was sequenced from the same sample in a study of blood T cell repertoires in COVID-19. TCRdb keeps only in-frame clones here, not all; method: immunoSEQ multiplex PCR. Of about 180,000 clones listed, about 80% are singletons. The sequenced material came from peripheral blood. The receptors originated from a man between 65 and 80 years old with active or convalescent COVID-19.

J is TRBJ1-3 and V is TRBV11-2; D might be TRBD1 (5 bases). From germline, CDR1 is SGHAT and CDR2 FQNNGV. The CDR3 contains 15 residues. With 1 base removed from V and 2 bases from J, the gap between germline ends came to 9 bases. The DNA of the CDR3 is TGTGCCAGCAGCTTAGCGCTAGGGGCTGGAAACACCATATATTTT. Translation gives CASSLALGAGNTIYF.

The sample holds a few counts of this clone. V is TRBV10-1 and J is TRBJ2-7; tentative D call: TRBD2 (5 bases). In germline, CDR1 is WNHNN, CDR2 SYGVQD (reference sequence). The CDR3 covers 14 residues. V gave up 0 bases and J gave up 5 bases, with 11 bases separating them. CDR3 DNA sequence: TGCGCCAGCAGTGAGTCGGGAGAACCCAACGAGCAGTACTTC. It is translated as CASSESGEPNEQYF.

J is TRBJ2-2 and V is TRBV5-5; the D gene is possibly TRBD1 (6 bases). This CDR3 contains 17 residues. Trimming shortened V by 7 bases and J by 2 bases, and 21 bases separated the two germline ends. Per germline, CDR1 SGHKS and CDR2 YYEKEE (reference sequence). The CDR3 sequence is CASLSYPGTPNTGELFF. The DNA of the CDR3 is TGTGCCAGCCTTTCATACCCCGGGACACCTAACACCGGGGAGCTGTTTTTT.

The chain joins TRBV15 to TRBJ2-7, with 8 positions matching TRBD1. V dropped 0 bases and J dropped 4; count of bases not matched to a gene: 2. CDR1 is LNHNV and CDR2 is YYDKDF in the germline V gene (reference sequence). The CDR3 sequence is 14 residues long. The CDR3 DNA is TGTGCCACCAGCAGAGAACAGGGGGGTTACGAGCAGTACTTC. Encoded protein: CATSREQGGYEQYF.

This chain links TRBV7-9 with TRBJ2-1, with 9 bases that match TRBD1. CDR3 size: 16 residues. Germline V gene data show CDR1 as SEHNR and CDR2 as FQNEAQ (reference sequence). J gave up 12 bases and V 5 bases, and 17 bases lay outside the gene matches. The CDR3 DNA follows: TGTGCCAGCAGCAAAGCGGGACAGGGTATCCAAGGCTTGCAGTTCTTC. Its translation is CASSKAGQGIQGLQFF.

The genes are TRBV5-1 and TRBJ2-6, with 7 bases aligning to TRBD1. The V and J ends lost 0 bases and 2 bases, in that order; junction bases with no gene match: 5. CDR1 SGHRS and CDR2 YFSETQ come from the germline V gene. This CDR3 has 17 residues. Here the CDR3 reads CASSLGGTVAGANVLTF. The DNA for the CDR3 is TGCGCCAGCAGCTTGGGGGGGACAGTGGCTGGGGCCAACGTCCTGACTTTC.

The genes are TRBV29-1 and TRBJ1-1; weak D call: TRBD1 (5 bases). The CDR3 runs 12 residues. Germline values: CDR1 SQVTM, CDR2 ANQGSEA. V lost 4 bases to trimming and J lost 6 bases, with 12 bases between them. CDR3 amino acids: CSVGGGSAEAFF. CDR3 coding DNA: TGCAGCGTTGGGGGCGGTAGTGCTGAAGCTTTCTTT. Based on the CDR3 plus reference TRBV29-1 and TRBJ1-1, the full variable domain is SAVISQKPSRDICQRGTSLTIQCQVDSQVTMMFWYRQQPGQSLTLIATANQGSEATYESGFVIDKFPISRPNLTFSTLTVSNMSPEDSSIYLCSVGGGSAEAFFGQGTRLTVV.

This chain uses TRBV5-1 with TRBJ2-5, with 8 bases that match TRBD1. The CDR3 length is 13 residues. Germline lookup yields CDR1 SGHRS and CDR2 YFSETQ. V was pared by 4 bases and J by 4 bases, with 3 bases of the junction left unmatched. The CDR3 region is CASSPTGGETQYF. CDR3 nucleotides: TGCGCCAGCAGCCCTACAGGGGGAGAGACCCAGTACTTC.

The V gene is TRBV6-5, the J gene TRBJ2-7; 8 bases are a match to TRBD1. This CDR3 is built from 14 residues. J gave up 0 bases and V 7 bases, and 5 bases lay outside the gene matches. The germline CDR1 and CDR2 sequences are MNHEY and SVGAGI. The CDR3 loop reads CASKATGVSYEQYF. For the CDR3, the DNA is TGTGCCAGCAAGGCGACAGGGGTCTCCTACGAGCAGTACTTC.

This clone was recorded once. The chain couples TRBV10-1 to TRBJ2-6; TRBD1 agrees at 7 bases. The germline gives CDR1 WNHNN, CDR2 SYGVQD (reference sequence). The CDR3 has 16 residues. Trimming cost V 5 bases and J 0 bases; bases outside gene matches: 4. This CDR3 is CASSPGQSSGANVLTF. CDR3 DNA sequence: TGCGCCAGCAGTCCGGGACAGAGCTCTGGGGCCAACGTCCTGACTTTC.

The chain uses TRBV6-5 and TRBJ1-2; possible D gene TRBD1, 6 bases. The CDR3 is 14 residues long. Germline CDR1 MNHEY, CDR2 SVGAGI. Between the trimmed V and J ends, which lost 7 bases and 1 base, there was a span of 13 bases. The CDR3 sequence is CASTRGPLNYGYTF. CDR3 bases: TGTGCCAGCACGCGGGGGCCCCTTAACTATGGCTACACCTTC.

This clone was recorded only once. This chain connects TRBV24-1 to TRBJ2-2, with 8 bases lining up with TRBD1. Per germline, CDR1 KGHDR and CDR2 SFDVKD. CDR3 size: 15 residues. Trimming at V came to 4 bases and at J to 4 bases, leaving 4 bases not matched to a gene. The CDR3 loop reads CATSDRDRGTGELFF. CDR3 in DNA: TGTGCCACCAGTGACCGTGACAGGGGCACCGGGGAGCTGTTTTTT.

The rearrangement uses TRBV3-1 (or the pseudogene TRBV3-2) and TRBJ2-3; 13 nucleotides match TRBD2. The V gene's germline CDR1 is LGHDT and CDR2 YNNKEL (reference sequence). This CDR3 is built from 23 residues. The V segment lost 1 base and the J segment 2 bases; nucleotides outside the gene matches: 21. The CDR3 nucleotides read TGTGCCAGCAGCCAAGTTTTCTCCTCACTACTAGCGGGGGGGCCGAGTTCCACAGATACGCAGTATTTT. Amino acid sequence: CASSQVFSSLLAGGPSSTDTQYF.

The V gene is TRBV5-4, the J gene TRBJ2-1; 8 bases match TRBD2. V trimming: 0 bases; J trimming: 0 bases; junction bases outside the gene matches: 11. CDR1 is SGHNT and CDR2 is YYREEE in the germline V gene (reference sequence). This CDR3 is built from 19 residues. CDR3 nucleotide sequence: TGTGCCAGCAGCTTGGATGCGGGAGGTGGATTAGTCTCCTACAATGAGCAGTTCTTC. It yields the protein CASSLDAGGGLVSYNEQFF.

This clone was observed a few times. CDR3 sequence: CASSLEGGTEAFF. The DNA for the CDR3 is TGTGCCAGCAGCTTAGAGGGCGGGACTGAAGCTTTCTTT. V is TRBV7-9 and J is TRBJ1-1; no reliable D call. The length of the CDR3 is 13 residues. V lost 1 base and J 5 bases, leaving 8 bases between the germline ends. Germline lookup yields CDR1 SEHNR and CDR2 FQNEAQ (reference sequence).

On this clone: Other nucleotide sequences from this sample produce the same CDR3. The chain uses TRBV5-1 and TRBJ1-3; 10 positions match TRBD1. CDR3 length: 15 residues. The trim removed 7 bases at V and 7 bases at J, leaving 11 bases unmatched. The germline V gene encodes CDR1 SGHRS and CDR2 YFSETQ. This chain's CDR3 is CASSPSWGQGNTIYF. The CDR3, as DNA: TGCGCCAGCTCCCCCTCGTGGGGACAGGGGAACACCATATATTTT. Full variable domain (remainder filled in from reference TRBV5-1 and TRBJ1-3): KAGVTQTPRYLIKTRGQQVTLSCSPISGHRSVSWYQQTPGQGLQFLFEYFSETQRNKGNFPGRFSGRQFSNSRSEMNVSTLELGDSALYLCASSPSWGQGNTIYFGEGSWLTVV.

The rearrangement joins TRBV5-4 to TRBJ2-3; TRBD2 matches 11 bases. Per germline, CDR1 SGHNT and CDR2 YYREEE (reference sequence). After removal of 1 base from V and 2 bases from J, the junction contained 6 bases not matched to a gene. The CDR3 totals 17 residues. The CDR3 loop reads CASSLFLAGGSTDTQYF. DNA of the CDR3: TGTGCCAGCAGCTTGTTCCTAGCGGGGGGCTCCACAGATACGCAGTATTTT.

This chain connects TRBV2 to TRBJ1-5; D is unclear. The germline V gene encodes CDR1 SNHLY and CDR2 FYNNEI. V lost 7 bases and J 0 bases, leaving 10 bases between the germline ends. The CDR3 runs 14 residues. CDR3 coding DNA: TGTGCCAGCAATCCTTTAGATAGCAATCAGCCCCAGCATTTT. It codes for CASNPLDSNQPQHF.

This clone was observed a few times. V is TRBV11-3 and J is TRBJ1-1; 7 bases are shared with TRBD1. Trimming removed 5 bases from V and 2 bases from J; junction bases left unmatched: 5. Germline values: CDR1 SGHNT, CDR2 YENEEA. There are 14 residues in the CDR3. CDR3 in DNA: TGTGCCAGCAGCCGTACAGGGGACAACACTGAAGCTTTCTTT. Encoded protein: CASSRTGDNTEAFF.

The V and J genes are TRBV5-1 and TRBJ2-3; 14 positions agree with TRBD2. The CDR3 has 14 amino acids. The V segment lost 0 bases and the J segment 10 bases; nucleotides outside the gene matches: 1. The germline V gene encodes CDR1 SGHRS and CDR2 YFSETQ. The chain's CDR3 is CASSLGLAGGAQYF. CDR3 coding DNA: TGCGCCAGCAGCTTGGGACTAGCGGGGGGGGCGCAGTATTTT.

In DNA form, the CDR3 reads TGTGCCTGGAGCGCCGGTGAAAAACTGTTTTTT. Encoded protein: CAWSAGEKLFF. V is TRBV30 and J is TRBJ1-4; no clear D. Trimming pared 3 bases from V and 7 bases from J, leaving 6 bases between. CDR1 is GTSNPN, CDR2 SVGIG, per germline (reference sequence). The CDR3 has 11 amino acids.

The CDR3 DNA reads as TGCGCCAGCAGTGAGCGGGCAGGGGAGAACACTGAAGCTTTCTTT. Translating gives CASSERAGENTEAFF. The V and J genes are TRBV10-2 and TRBJ1-1; D might be TRBD1 (6 bases). The CDR3 runs to 15 residues. In germline, CDR1 is WSHSY, CDR2 SAAADI. The V gene lost 2 bases and the J gene lost 1 base, with 11 bases spanning the gap.

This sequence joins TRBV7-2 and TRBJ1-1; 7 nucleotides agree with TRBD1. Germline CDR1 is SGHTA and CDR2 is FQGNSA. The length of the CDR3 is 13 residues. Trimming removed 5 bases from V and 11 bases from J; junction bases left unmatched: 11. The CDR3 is CASSQERAQGAFF. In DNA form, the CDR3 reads TGTGCCAGCAGCCAAGAGAGGGCACAGGGGGCTTTCTTT.

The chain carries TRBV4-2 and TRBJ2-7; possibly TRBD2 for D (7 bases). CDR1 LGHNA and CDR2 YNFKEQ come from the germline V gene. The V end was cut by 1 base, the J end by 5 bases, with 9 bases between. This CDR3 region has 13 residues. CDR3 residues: CASSQVGGDEQYF. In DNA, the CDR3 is TGTGCCAGCAGCCAAGTAGGGGGGGACGAGCAGTACTTC.

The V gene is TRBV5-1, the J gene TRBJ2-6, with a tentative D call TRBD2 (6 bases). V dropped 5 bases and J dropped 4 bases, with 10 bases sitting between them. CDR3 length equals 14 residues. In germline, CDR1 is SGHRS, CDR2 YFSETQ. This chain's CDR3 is CASREGRGANVLTF. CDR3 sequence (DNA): TGCGCCAGCAGAGAGGGGAGGGGGGCCAACGTCCTGACTTTC.

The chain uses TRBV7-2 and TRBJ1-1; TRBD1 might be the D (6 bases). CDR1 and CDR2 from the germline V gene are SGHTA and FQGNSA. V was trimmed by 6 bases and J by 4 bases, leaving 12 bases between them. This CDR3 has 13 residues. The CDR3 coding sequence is TGTGCCAGCAGTCGTTCACAGGGCACTGAAGCTTTCTTT. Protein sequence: CASSRSQGTEAFF.

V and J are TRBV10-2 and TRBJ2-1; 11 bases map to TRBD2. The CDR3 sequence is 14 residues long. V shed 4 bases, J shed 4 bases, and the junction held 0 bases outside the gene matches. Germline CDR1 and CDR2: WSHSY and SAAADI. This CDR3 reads CASSGLAGYNEQFF. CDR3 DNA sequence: TGCGCCAGCAGTGGACTAGCGGGATACAATGAGCAGTTCTTC.